Given below is one TCR beta chain in context. Assay: immunoSEQ multiplex PCR; the TCRdb copy retains only in-frame clones and omits some. The table includes more than 300,000 clones, approximately 95% detected once. The length of the CDR3 is 21 residues. The ends lost 2 bases at V and 2 bases at J; junction bases unmatched: 12. Germline CDR1 is MNHEY and CDR2 is SMNVEV (reference sequence). The data were obtained in a study of shared T cell receptors in the human thymus. Input material: thymocytes. The chain joins TRBV27 to TRBJ2-1; 16 bases fit TRBD2. This clonotype originated in a human donor. The CDR3 region is CASSLPGLAGGPLKPYNEQFF. The CDR3 region has the DNA TGTGCCAGCAGTTTACCGGGACTAGCGGGAGGGCCATTGAAACCCTACAATGAGCAGTTCTTC.